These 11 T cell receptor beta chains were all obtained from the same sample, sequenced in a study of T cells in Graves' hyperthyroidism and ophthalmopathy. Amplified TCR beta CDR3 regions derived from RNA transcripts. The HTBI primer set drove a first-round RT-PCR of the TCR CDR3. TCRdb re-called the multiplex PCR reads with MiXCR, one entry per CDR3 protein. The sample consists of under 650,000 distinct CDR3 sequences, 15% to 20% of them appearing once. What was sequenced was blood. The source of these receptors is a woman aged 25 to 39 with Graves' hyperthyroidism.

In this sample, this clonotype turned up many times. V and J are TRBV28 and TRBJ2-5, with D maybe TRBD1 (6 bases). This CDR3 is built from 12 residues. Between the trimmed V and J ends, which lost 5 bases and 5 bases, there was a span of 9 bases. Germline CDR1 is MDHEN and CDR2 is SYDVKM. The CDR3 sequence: CASSTGTETQYF. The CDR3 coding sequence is TGTGCCAGCAGTACAGGGACGGAGACCCAGTACTTC.

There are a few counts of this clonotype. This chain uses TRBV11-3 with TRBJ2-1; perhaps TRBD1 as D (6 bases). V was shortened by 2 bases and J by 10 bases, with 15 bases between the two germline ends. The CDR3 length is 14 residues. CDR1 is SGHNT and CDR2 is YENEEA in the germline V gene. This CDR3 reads CASSLNFQGTEQFF. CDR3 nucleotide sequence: TGTGCCAGCAGCTTAAACTTCCAAGGGACAGAGCAGTTCTTC.

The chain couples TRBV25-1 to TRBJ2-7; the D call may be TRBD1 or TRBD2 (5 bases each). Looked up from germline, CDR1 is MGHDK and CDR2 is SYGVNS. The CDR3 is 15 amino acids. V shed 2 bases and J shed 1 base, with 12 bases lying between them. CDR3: CASSETGTVSYEQYF. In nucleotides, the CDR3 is TGTGCCAGCAGTGAAACCGGGACGGTATCCTACGAGCAGTACTTC.

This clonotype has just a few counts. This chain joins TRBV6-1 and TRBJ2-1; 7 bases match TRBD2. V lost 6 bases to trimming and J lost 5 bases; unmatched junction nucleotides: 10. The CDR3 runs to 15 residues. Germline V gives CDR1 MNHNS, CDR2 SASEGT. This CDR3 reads CASRTSKRDDNEQFF. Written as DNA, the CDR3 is TGTGCCAGCAGAACATCTAAGCGGGATGACAATGAGCAGTTCTTC.

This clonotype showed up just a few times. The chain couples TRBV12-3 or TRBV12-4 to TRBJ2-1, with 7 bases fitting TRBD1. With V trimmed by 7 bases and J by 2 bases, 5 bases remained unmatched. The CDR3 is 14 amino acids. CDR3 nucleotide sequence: TGTGCCAGCAATATACAGGGGCCCTACAATGAGCAGTTCTTC. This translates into CASNIQGPYNEQFF.

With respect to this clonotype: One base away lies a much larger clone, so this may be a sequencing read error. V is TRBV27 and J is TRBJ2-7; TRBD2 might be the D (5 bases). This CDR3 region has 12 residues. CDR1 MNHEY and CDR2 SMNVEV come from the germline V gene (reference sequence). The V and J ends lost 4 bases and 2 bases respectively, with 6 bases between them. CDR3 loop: CASSSTTYEQYV. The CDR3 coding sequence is TGTGCCAGCAGTTCGACTACCTACGAGCAGTACGTC.

The CDR3 reads CASSEPGLAGVPGELFF. The CDR3 nucleotides read TGCGCCAGCAGTGAGCCGGGACTAGCGGGAGTTCCCGGGGAGCTGTTTTTT. The chain couples TRBV10-2 to TRBJ2-2, with 14 bases matching TRBD2. CDR3 length equals 17 residues. J lost 6 bases, V lost 2 bases, and 5 bases had no gene match. Germline V gives CDR1 WSHSY, CDR2 SAAADI.

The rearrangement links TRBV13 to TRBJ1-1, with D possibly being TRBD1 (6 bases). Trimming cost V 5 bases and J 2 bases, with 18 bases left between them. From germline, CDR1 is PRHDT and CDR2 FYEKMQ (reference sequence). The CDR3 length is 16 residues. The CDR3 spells CASSPMGRGGNTEAFF. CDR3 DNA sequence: TGTGCCAGCAGCCCTATGGGGAGAGGGGGAAACACTGAAGCTTTCTTT.

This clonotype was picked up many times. CDR3 region: CASSPAGTETQYF. In nucleotides, the CDR3 is TGTGCCAGCTCACCTGCGGGGACGGAGACCCAGTACTTC. The chain links TRBV18 to TRBJ2-5; a possible D gene is TRBD2 (6 bases). The CDR3 sequence is 13 residues long. Per the germline V gene, CDR1 is KGHSH and CDR2 is LQKENI. V was trimmed by 3 bases and J by 5 bases, leaving 10 bases between them.

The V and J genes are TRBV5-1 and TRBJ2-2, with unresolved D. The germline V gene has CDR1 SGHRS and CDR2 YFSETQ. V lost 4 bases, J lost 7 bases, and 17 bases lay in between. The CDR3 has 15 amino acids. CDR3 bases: TGCGCCAGCAGCCAGACGGCCCACAAAAACGGGGAGCTGTTTTTT. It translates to CASSQTAHKNGELFF. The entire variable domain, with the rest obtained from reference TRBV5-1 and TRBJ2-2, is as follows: KAGVTQTPRYLIKTRGQQVTLSCSPISGHRSVSWYQQTPGQGLQFLFEYFSETQRNKGNFPGRFSGRQFSNSRSEMNVSTLELGDSALYLCASSQTAHKNGELFFGEGSRLTVL.

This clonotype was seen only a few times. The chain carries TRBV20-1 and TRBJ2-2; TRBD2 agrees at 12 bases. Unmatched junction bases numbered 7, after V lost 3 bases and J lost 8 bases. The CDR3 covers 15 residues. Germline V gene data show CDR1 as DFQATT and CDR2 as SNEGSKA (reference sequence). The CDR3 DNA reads TGCAGTGCTAGGGCTGGACTAGCGGGATGGGGGGAGCTGTTTTTT. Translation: CSARAGLAGWGELFF.